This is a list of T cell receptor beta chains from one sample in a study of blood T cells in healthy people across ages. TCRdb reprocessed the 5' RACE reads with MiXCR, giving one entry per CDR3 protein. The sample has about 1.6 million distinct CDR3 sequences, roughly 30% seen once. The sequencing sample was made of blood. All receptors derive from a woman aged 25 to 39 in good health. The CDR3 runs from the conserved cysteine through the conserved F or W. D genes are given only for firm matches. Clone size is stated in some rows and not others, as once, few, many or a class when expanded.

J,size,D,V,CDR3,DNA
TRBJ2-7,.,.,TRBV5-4,CASSRPGPEGETKYF,TGTGCCAGCAGCCGTCCAGGTCCCGAGGGGGAGACCAAGTACTTC
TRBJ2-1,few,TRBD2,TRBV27,CASSTGTTREFF,TGTGCCAGCAGTACGGGGACTACACGAGAGTTCTTC
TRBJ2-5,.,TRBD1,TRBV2,CASTPGTGNLGGETQYF,TGTGCCAGCACCCCCGGGACAGGTAACTTAGGAGGAGAGACCCAGTACTTC
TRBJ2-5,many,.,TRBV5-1,CASSLGRNQETQYF,TGTGCCAGCAGTTTAGGACGGAACCAAGAGACCCAGTACTTC
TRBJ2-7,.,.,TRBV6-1,CASLEGPFAYEQYF,TGTGCCAGTCTCGAGGGTCCGTTTGCCTACGAGCAGTACTTC
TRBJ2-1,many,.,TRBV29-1,CSVESRDSLKQFF,TGCAGCGTTGAGAGCCGCGACTCCCTAAAGCAGTTCTTC
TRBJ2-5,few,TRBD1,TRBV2,CASKDGQGALGQETQYF,TGTGCCAGCAAAGATGGACAGGGGGCTTTGGGACAAGAGACCCAGTACTTC
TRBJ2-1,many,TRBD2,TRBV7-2,CASSRPRLAGAYNEQFF,TGTGCCAGCAGCCGACCCCGACTAGCGGGCGCCTACAATGAGCAGTTCTTC
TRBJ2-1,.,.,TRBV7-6,CASSLEPSGLLGSYNEQFF,TGTGCCAGCAGCTTAGAACCCAGTGGGCTCCTGGGCTCCTACAATGAGCAGTTCTTC
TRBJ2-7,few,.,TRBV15,CATSLAAGATYEQYF,TGTGCCACCAGCCTCGCCGCGGGGGCGACCTACGAGCAGTACTTC
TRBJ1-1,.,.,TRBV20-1,CSARARDRNTEAFF,TGCAGTGCTAGAGCCCGGGACCGGAACACTGAAGCTTTCTTT
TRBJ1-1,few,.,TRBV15,CATPAAAPTEAFF,TGTGCCACACCGGCGGCGGCCCCTACTGAAGCTTTCTTT
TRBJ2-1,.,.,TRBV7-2,CASSLGRGSPHDEQFF,TGTGCCAGCAGCTTGGGCCGGGGTTCCCCCCACGATGAGCAGTTCTTC
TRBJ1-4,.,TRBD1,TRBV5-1,CASTGGGQNEKLFF,TGCGCCAGCACTGGAGGGGGACAGAATGAAAAACTGTTTTTT
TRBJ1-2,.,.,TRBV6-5,CASSYRGVGFGYTF,TGTGCCAGCAGTTACAGGGGCGTTGGTTTTGGCTACACCTTC
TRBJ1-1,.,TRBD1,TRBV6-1,CASSDRGRVNTEAFF,TGTGCCAGCAGTGACAGGGGGCGAGTGAACACTGAAGCTTTCTTT
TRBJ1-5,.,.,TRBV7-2,CASSRRRSNQPQHF,TGTGCCAGCAGCCGACGCAGGTCCAATCAGCCCCAGCATTTT
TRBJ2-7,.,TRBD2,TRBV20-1,CSAGPSGGAPYEQYF,TGCAGTGCTGGGCCTAGCGGGGGGGCCCCCTACGAGCAGTACTTC
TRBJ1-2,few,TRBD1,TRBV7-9,CASSPGTGGPTNYGYTF,TGTGCCAGCAGCCCTGGGACAGGAGGCCCTACTAACTATGGCTACACCTTC
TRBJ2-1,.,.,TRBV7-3,CASSLLLGSHNEQFF,TGTGCCAGCAGCTTACTATTAGGCTCCCACAATGAGCAGTTCTTC
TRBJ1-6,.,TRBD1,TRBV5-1,CASSFGQGYSPLHF,TGCGCCAGCAGCTTCGGACAGGGGTATTCACCCCTCCACTTT